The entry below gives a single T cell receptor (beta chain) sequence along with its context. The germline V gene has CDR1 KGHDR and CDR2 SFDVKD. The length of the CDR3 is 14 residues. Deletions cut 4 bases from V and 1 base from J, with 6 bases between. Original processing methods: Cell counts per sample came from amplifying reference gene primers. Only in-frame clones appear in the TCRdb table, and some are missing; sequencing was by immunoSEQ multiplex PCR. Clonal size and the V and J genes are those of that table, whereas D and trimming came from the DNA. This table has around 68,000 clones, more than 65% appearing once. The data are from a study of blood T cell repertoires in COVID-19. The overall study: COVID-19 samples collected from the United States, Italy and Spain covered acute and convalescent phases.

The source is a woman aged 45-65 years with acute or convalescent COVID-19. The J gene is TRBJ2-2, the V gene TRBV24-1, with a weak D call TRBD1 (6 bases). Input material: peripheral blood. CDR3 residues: CATSDRGNTGELFF. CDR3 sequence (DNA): TGTGCCACCAGTGACAGGGGGAACACCGGGGAGCTGTTTTTT.